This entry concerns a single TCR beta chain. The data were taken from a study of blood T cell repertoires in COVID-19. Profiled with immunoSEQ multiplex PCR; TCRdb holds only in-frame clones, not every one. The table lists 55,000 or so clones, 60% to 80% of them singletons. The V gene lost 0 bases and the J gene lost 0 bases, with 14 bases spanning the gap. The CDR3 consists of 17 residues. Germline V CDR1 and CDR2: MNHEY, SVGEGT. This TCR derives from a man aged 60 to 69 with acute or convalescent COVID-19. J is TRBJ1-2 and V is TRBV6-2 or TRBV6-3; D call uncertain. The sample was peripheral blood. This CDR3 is CASSYSKIGTANYGYTF. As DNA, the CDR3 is TGTGCCAGCAGTTACTCGAAAATAGGAACAGCTAACTATGGCTACACCTTC.